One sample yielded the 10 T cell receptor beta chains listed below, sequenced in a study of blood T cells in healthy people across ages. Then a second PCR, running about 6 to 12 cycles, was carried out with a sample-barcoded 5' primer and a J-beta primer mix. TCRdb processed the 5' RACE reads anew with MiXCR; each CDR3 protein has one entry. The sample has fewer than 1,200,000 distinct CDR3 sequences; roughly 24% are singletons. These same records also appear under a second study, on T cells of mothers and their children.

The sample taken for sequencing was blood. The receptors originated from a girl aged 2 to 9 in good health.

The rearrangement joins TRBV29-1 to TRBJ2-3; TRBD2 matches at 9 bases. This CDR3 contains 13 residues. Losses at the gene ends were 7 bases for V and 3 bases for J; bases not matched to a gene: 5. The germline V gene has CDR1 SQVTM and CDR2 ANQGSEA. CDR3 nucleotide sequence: TGCAGCGCGCGGGAGGGTGAGACAGATACGCAGTATTTT. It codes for CSAREGETDTQYF.

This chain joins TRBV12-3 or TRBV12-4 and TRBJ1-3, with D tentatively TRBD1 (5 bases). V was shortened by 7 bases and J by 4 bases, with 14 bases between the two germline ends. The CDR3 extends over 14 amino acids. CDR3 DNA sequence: TGTGCCAGCACCAGGGAGCTGATAGGAAACACCATATATTTT. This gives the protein CASTRELIGNTIYF.

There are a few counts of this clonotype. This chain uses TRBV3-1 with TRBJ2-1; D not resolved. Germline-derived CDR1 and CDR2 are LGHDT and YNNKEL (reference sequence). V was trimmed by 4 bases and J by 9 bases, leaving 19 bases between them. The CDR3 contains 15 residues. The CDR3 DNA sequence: TGTGCCAGCAGCCCACGGACGGATCCATCGGGTGAGCAGTTCTTC. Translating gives CASSPRTDPSGEQFF.

The CDR3 loop is CASSLSLGAFEQYF. As DNA, the CDR3 is TGTGCCAGCAGCTTGAGCCTAGGGGCTTTCGAGCAGTACTTC. This rearrangement joins TRBV5-6 to TRBJ2-7, with a tentative D call TRBD1 (5 bases). The CDR3 totals 14 residues. V was pared by 1 base and J by 6 bases, with 14 bases between. Germline CDR1 is SGHDT and CDR2 is YYEEEE.

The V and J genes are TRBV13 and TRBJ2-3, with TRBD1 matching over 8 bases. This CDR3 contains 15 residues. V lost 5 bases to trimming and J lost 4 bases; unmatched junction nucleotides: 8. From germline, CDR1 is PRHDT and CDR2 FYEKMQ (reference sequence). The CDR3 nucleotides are TGTGCCAGCAGCCGCCCAGGGGGCTTGGCAGATACGCAGTATTTT. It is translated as CASSRPGGLADTQYF.

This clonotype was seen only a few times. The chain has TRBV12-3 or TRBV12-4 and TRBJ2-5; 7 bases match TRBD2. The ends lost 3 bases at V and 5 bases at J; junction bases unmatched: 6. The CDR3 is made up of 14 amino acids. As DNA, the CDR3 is TGTGCCAGCAGTTTCGGGGGAGGGTCGGAGACCCAGTACTTC. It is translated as CASSFGGGSETQYF.

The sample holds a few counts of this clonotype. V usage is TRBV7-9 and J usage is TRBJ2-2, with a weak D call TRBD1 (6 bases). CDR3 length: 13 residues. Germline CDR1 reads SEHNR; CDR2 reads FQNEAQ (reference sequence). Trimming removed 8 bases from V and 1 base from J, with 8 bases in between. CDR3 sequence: CASQDRNTGELFF. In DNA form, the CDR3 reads TGTGCCAGCCAGGACAGGAACACCGGGGAGCTGTTTTTT.

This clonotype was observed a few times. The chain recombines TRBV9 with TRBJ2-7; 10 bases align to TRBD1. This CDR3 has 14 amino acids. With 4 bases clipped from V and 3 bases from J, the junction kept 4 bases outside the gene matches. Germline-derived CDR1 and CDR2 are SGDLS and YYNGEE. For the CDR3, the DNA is TGTGCCAGCAGCCCGGACAGGGGGGACTACGAGCAGTACTTC. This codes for CASSPDRGDYEQYF.

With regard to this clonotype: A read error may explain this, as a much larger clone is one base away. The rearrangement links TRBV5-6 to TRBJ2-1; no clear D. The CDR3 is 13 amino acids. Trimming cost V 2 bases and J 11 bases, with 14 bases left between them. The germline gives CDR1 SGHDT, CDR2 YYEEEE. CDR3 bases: TGTGCCAGCAGCTTTCTAGGAAGTTATAAGCAGTTCTTC. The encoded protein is CASSFLGSYKQFF.

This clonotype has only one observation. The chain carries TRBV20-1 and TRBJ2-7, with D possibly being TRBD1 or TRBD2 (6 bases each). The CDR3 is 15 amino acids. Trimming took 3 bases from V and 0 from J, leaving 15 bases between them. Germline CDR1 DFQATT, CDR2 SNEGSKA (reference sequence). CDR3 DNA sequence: TGCAGTGCTAGGGATTCGGGGGCCCTCTCCTACGAGCAGTACTTC. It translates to CSARDSGALSYEQYF.